This T cell receptor beta chain was recovered during a study of T cells expressing NK-cell markers. TCRdb reanalyzed the 5' RACE reads, giving one entry per CDR3 protein sequence and no DNA. This sample's clone table lists 250,000 to 300,000 distinct CDR3 sequences. The CDR3 is 16 amino acids. This TCR came from a woman between 18 and 70 years old in good health. This chain joins TRBV12-3 or TRBV12-4 and TRBJ2-1; TCRdb calls TRBD1, which cannot be checked without DNA. Material: blood T cells: a sorted CD56 or NKG2C T cell subset, CD4+ or CD8+ T cells, or bulk PBMC T cells (not recorded which). This CDR3 reads CASSKNPGTGVPLHFF.